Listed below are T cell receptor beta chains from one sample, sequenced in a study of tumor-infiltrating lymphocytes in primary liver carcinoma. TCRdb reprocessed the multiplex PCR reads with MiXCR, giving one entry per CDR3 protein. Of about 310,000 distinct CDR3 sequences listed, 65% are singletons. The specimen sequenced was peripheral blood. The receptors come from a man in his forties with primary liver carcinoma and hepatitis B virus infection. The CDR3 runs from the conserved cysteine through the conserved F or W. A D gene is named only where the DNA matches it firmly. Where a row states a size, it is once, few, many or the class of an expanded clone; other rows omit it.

CDR3nt: TGTGCCAGCAGCACAGATTCGGGTCCACCAAATTCACCCCTCCACTTT
CDR3aa: CASSTDSGPPNSPLHF
v_gene: TRBV7-8
abundance: NA
j_gene: TRBJ1-6
d_gene: NA

CDR3nt: TGTTCCAGCAGCTTATGGCGGAGAAGAGGAGGGGGGGCACATCACAATCAGGCCCAGCATTTT
CDR3aa: CSSSLWRRRGGGAHHNQAQHF
v_gene: TRBV7-9
abundance: NA
j_gene: TRBJ1-5
d_gene: NA

CDR3nt: TGTGCCAGCAGTTTCCAGCGGAACACTGAAGTTTTCTTT
CDR3aa: CASSFQRNTEVFF
v_gene: TRBV6-6
abundance: NA
j_gene: TRBJ1-1
d_gene: NA

CDR3nt: TGCGCCAGCAGCCCCGGTTGGGGTGGGGGCGTCGCCAATGAGCAGTTCTTC
CDR3aa: CASSPGWGGGVANEQFF
v_gene: TRBV5-1
abundance: few
j_gene: TRBJ2-1
d_gene: NA

CDR3nt: TGTACCAGCAGTACGATCTGGACTAGCGGTTACACGGATACGCAGTATTTT
CDR3aa: CTSSTIWTSGYTDTQYF
v_gene: TRBV6-2/TRBV6-3
abundance: NA
j_gene: TRBJ2-3
d_gene: TRBD2

CDR3nt: TGTGCCAGCAACTTAGTCGCTAGCGGGAGAGGCGCCTACGAGCAGTACTTC
CDR3aa: CASNLVASGRGAYEQYF
v_gene: TRBV11-2
abundance: NA
j_gene: TRBJ2-7
d_gene: TRBD2

CDR3nt: TGTGCCAGCAGTGAACAGGACAGGGTCTATAGCAATCAGCCCCAGCGTTTT
CDR3aa: CASSEQDRVYSNQPQRF
v_gene: TRBV6-1
abundance: once
j_gene: TRBJ1-5
d_gene: TRBD1

CDR3nt: TGCAGCGTTGAAGTCTCACTCACCCAAGAGACCCAGTACTTC
CDR3aa: CSVEVSLTQETQYF
v_gene: TRBV29-1
abundance: many
j_gene: TRBJ2-5
d_gene: NA

CDR3nt: TGTGCCATCAGACCCGGACGGGGGTCTGGAAACACCATATATTTT
CDR3aa: CAIRPGRGSGNTIYF
v_gene: TRBV10-3
abundance: NA
j_gene: TRBJ1-3
d_gene: NA

CDR3nt: TGTTCCAGCAGTTTATGGAACACTGAAGCTCTCTTT
CDR3aa: CSSSLWNTEALF
v_gene: TRBV28
abundance: once
j_gene: TRBJ1-1
d_gene: NA

CDR3nt: TGTGCCAGCAGCCTACCTGGGACAGGGAAGATTTGGGGGGAGCTGTTTTTT
CDR3aa: CASSLPGTGKIWGELFF
v_gene: TRBV28
abundance: few
j_gene: TRBJ2-2
d_gene: TRBD1

CDR3nt: TGCGCCGGCAGCCAAGGGACTAGCGGAAACACCGGGGAGCTGTTTTTT
CDR3aa: CAGSQGTSGNTGELFF
v_gene: TRBV5-1
abundance: NA
j_gene: TRBJ2-2
d_gene: TRBD2